The next 30 T cell receptor beta chains were all read from a single sample in a study of CD8+CD57+ T cells in acquired aplastic anemia. It was genomic DNA that served as the template for profiling TCR beta VDJ and CDR3. From the reads, TCRdb called clonotypes with MiXCR, one entry per CDR3 protein. The sample carries about 180,000 distinct CDR3 sequences, more than 45% recorded once. All sequencing subjects had displayed CD8+CD57+ cell expansion on flow cytometry. Sequences were obtained from sorted CD4+, CD8+, or CD8+CD57+ T cells (not recorded which) from PBMCs. The receptors were sampled from a human donor with aplastic anemia.

This chain joins TRBV7-3 and TRBJ2-2; D ambiguous. This CDR3 spans 14 amino acids. Between the trimmed V and J ends, which lost 5 bases and 7 bases, there was a span of 14 bases. CDR1 is SGHTA and CDR2 is FQGTGA in the germline V gene. The CDR3 loop is CASSLSFVGGELFF. DNA of the CDR3: TGTGCCAGCAGCCTATCGTTCGTGGGCGGGGAGCTGTTTTTT.

There are many counts of this clonotype. The chain has TRBV6-5 and TRBJ2-7, with D maybe TRBD2 (6 bases). The CDR3 consists of 15 residues. Trimming removed 0 bases from V and 3 bases from J, with 12 bases in between. CDR1 is MNHEY and CDR2 is SVGAGI in the germline V gene. CDR3 residues: CASSYSGGEFYEQYF. Written as DNA, the CDR3 is TGTGCCAGCAGTTACTCGGGCGGGGAGTTCTACGAGCAGTACTTC.

This sequence joins TRBV2 and TRBJ2-1, with D perhaps TRBD1 (5 bases). The V end was cut by 6 bases, the J end by 9 bases, with 9 bases between. CDR1 is SNHLY, CDR2 FYNNEI, per germline. The CDR3 totals 11 residues. CDR3 DNA sequence: TGTGCCAGCAGATACCAGGGTGAGCAGTTCTTC. Translating it yields CASRYQGEQFF.

V usage is TRBV10-3 and J usage is TRBJ1-2, with D possibly matching TRBD1 (5 bases). The CDR3 runs 18 residues. From germline, CDR1 is ENHRY and CDR2 SYGVKD. Trimming removed 4 bases at V and 0 bases at J, with 21 bases between. The CDR3 region is CAISVNRDWELTNYGYTF. In nucleotides, the CDR3 is TGTGCCATCAGTGTGAACCGGGACTGGGAACTAACTAACTATGGCTACACCTTC.

This clonotype occurred many times. The chain couples TRBV19 to TRBJ2-2; unclear D gene. The CDR3 extends over 13 amino acids. Deletions cut 3 bases from V and 9 bases from J, with 11 bases between. Germline loops: CDR1 LNHDA, CDR2 SQIVND (reference sequence). This chain's CDR3 is CASSISGPWELFF. Here the CDR3 DNA reads TGTGCCAGTAGTATCTCCGGACCCTGGGAGCTGTTTTTT.

The chain couples TRBV10-3 to TRBJ2-7, with 12 bases aligning to TRBD1. The J call may be in error: the DNA end matches TRBJ2-1 better. The length of the CDR3 is 15 residues. The germline gives CDR1 ENHRY, CDR2 SYGVKD. CDR3 amino acids: CAISYWDRGQNEQFF. The CDR3 DNA reads TGTGCCATCAGTTATTGGGACAGGGGGCAAAATGAGCAGTTCTTC.

This clonotype was found a few times. V is TRBV6-4 and J is TRBJ2-2; D is perhaps TRBD1 (5 bases). The V gene's germline CDR1 is MRHNA and CDR2 SNTAGT. Trimming took 2 bases from V and 5 from J, leaving 6 bases between them. This CDR3 is 13 amino acids long. The CDR3 coding sequence is TGTGCCAGCAGTGACCAGGGAACCGGGGAGCTGTTTTTT. This translates into CASSDQGTGELFF.

The V gene is TRBV2, the J gene TRBJ2-2; 11 bases line up with TRBD2. The CDR3 totals 16 residues. Unmatched junction bases numbered 6, after V lost 5 bases and J lost 4 bases. The germline V gene encodes CDR1 SNHLY and CDR2 FYNNEI. CDR3 DNA: TGTGCCAGCAGTCTACTAGCGGGAGTCCTCACCGGGGAGCTGTTTTTT. Protein sequence: CASSLLAGVLTGELFF.

The gene calls are TRBV2 and TRBJ1-3; D gene uncertain. Germline lookup yields CDR1 SNHLY and CDR2 FYNNEI. V lost 6 bases, J lost 4 bases, and 10 bases lay in between. CDR3 length: 13 residues. This CDR3 reads CASSGLEGNTIYF. CDR3 DNA sequence: TGTGCCAGCAGCGGACTAGAGGGAAACACCATATATTTT.

The chain employs TRBV10-2 and TRBJ2-5; the match to TRBD2 covers 10 bases. The CDR3 has 16 residues. From germline, CDR1 is WSHSY and CDR2 SAAADI. After removal of 4 bases from V and 5 bases from J, the junction contained 10 bases not matched to a gene. The CDR3 is CASSALAGVPGETQYF. For the CDR3, the DNA is TGCGCCAGCAGTGCCCTAGCGGGGGTGCCTGGGGAGACCCAGTACTTC.

This clonotype was observed many times. The chain uses TRBV27 and TRBJ2-7; TRBD2 matches 11 bases. CDR1 and CDR2 from the germline V gene are MNHEY and SMNVEV (reference sequence). Trimming cost V 5 bases and J 10 bases; bases outside gene matches: 16. CDR3 length: 16 residues. The CDR3 loop is CASSVSGTSGAQTQYF. The CDR3 region has the DNA TGTGCCAGCAGTGTCTCAGGGACTAGCGGAGCACAGACACAGTACTTC.

The V call is TRBV2, the J call TRBJ1-3, with D unclear. V was trimmed by 5 bases and J by 1 base, leaving 9 bases between them. This CDR3 comprises 14 residues. CDR1 and CDR2 from the germline V gene are SNHLY and FYNNEI. As DNA, the CDR3 is TGTGCCAGCAGTTTTACGGGTTCTGGAAACACCATATATTTT. Its translation is CASSFTGSGNTIYF.

The chain couples TRBV10-1 to TRBJ1-3; D gene unclear. CDR3 length: 13 amino acids. Germline assignment: CDR1 WNHNN and CDR2 SYGVQD (reference sequence). V was trimmed by 3 bases and J by 2 bases, leaving 5 bases between them. The CDR3 sequence is CASSDPPGNTIYF. The CDR3 coding sequence is TGCGCCAGCAGTGATCCCCCTGGAAACACCATATATTTT.

This clonotype was seen ten or more times. The chain recombines TRBV3-1 with TRBJ1-2; 7 bases are shared with TRBD1. From germline, CDR1 is LGHDT and CDR2 YNNKEL (reference sequence). The J segment lost 6 bases and the V segment lost 4 bases, leaving 2 bases of the junction unmatched. The CDR3 is made up of 12 amino acids. CDR3 residues: CASSPTGDGYTF. The CDR3 nucleotides are TGTGCCAGCAGCCCAACAGGGGATGGCTACACCTTC.

The chain links TRBV10-3 to TRBJ1-5; 7 positions agree with TRBD1. CDR1 is ENHRY and CDR2 is SYGVKD in the germline V gene. The ends lost 3 bases at V and 7 bases at J; junction bases unmatched: 6. This CDR3 comprises 14 residues. The CDR3 here is CAISETGVGQPQHF. CDR3 sequence (DNA): TGTGCCATCAGTGAAACAGGGGTCGGACAGCCCCAGCATTTT.

This clonotype has ten or more counts. V gene TRBV7-8 combines with J gene TRBJ1-1; 8 nucleotides agree with TRBD1. V lost 1 base to trimming and J lost 9 bases; unmatched junction nucleotides: 13. CDR1 is SGHVS and CDR2 is FQNEAQ in the germline V gene. CDR3 length equals 16 residues. In DNA, the CDR3 is TGTGCCAGCAGCTTAGACAGGGGGGGCGGAACCTCCAAAGCTTTCTTT. As protein: CASSLDRGGGTSKAFF. Supplemented by reference TRBV7-8 and TRBJ1-1, the full variable domain reads GAGVSQSPRYKVAKRGQDVALRCDPISGHVSLFWYQQALGQGPEFLTYFQNEAQLDKSGLPSDRFFAERPEGSVSTLKIQRTQQEDSAVYLCASSLDRGGGTSKAFFGQGTRLTVV.

This clonotype was seen repeatedly, ten times or more. Its ends do not fully match the called genes, so a read error is possible. The chain recombines TRBV7-7 with TRBJ2-5; D possibly corresponds to TRBD2 (5 bases). The CDR3 has 14 residues. Germline CDR1 reads SSHAT; CDR2 reads FNYEAQ (reference sequence). CDR3 in amino acids: CASSLSGSQETQYF. The CDR3 nucleotides read TGTGCTAGCAGCTTAAGCGGATCCCAAGAGACCCAGTACTTC. The entire variable domain, with the rest obtained from reference TRBV7-7 and TRBJ2-5, is as follows: GAGVSQSPRYKVTKRGQDVTLRCDPISSHATLYWYQQALGQGPEFLTYFNYEAQPDKSGLPSDRFSAERPEGSISTLTIQRTEQRDSAMYRCASSLSGSQETQYFGPGTRLLVL.

As regards this clonotype: An end of the junction does not agree with germline; a read error may underlie this. The genes are TRBV9 and TRBJ1-1; D is ambiguous. The CDR3 spans 13 residues. Germline lookup yields CDR1 SGDLS and CDR2 YYNGEE. CDR3 residues: CASTTESNTEAFF. CDR3 nucleotides: TGCGCCAGCACCACCGAGTCGAACACTGAAGCTTTCTTT. The whole variable domain, remainder taken from reference TRBV9 and TRBJ1-1, is DSGVTQTPKHLITATGQRVTLRCSPRSGDLSVYWYQQSLDQGLQFLIQYYNGEERAKGNILERFSAQQFPDLHSELNLSSLELGDSALYFCASTTESNTEAFFGQGTRLTVV.

This clonotype has ten or more counts. The chain uses TRBV7-8 and TRBJ1-2, with a weak D call TRBD1 (5 bases). The CDR3 covers 11 residues. Trimming shortened V by 11 bases and J by 5 bases, and 12 bases separated the two germline ends. From germline, CDR1 is SGHVS and CDR2 FQNEAQ. In DNA, the CDR3 is TGTGCCCTGGGGGTGGGGTATGGCTACACCTTC. Translating it yields CALGVGYGYTF.

Many counts were recorded for this clonotype. This chain connects TRBV9 to TRBJ1-6; D is unclear. Germline CDR1 reads SGDLS; CDR2 reads YYNGEE. This CDR3 has 14 amino acids. V gave up 0 bases and J gave up 6 bases, with 7 bases separating them. CDR3 amino acids: CASSVEGPNSPLHF. In DNA form, the CDR3 reads TGTGCCAGCAGCGTAGAAGGCCCTAATTCACCCCTCCACTTT. Supplemented by reference TRBV9 and TRBJ1-6, the full variable domain reads DSGVTQTPKHLITATGQRVTLRCSPRSGDLSVYWYQQSLDQGLQFLIQYYNGEERAKGNILERFSAQQFPDLHSELNLSSLELGDSALYFCASSVEGPNSPLHFGNGTRLTVT.

The genes are TRBV19 and TRBJ2-2; no firm D call. Germline V gene data show CDR1 as LNHDA and CDR2 as SQIVND (reference sequence). The CDR3 sequence is 12 residues long. Trimming took 8 bases from V and 5 from J, leaving 9 bases between them. Here the CDR3 reads CASCHGTGELFF. CDR3 bases: TGTGCCAGTTGTCACGGAACCGGGGAGCTGTTTTTT.

This clonotype was seen repeatedly, ten times or more. The chain joins TRBV6-1 to TRBJ1-5; D is ambiguous. CDR1 is MNHNS, CDR2 SASEGT, per germline. The CDR3 is 13 residues long. V lost 4 bases and J lost 2, with 6 bases in between. The CDR3 nucleotides are TGTGCCAGCAGTGTATGGGGCAATCAGCCCCAGCATTTT. This encodes CASSVWGNQPQHF.

This clonotype has ten or more counts. This chain links TRBV7-3 with TRBJ2-3; 13 nucleotides match TRBD2. V gave up 5 bases and J gave up 4 bases; unmatched junction bases: 6. The CDR3 runs 16 residues. Per the germline V gene, CDR1 is SGHTA and CDR2 is FQGTGA. The CDR3 loop is CASSPTSGGLADTQYF. In nucleotides, the CDR3 is TGTGCCAGCAGCCCGACTAGCGGGGGGTTAGCAGATACGCAGTATTTT.

This clonotype was observed many times. The CDR3 DNA reads TGTGCCAGCAGTGAAATCGGGTCCCGGAACACCATATATTTT. Translation gives CASSEIGSRNTIYF. The gene calls are TRBV25-1 and TRBJ1-3; D not certain. Trimming left V 2 bases short and J 7 bases short, with 12 bases between. Germline V CDR1 and CDR2: MGHDK, SYGVNS. This CDR3 has 14 residues.

The genes are TRBV7-3 and TRBJ1-1; D remains ambiguous. CDR3 size: 15 residues. V lost 1 base and J 5 bases, leaving 14 bases between the germline ends. Germline V gene data show CDR1 as SGHTA and CDR2 as FQGTGA. The CDR3 DNA reads as TGTGCCAGCAGCTTAATCGCAACGATGGAAACTGAAGCTTTCTTT. Translated, it gives CASSLIATMETEAFF.

With respect to this clonotype: The junction differs from germline at one of its ends, possibly a read error. The chain links TRBV10-3 to TRBJ1-2, with TRBD1 matching over 12 bases. The CDR3 loop spans 16 amino acids. CDR1 and CDR2 from the germline V gene are ENHRY and SYGVKD. As DNA, the CDR3 is TGTGCCAGCAGTGCGACCACCGGGACAGGGGGCTTTGGCTACACCTTC. Protein product: CASSATTGTGGFGYTF.

The genes are TRBV25-1 and TRBJ1-1, with a tentative D call TRBD1 (5 bases). The V end lost 11 bases, the J end lost 7 bases, and 20 bases lay between the germline ends. Looked up from germline, CDR1 is MGHDK and CDR2 is SYGVNS. The CDR3 loop spans 13 amino acids. The CDR3 nucleotides are TGTGCCGCAAACCGGGACGTACGATTTGAAGCTTTCTTT. This gives the protein CAANRDVRFEAFF.

The chain has TRBV25-1 and TRBJ2-6; unclear D gene. CDR3 size: 15 residues. V lost 5 bases and J lost 4, with 12 bases in between. Germline V lookup: CDR1 MGHDK, CDR2 SYGVNS. The CDR3 sequence is CASSSLSKGANVLTF. CDR3 in DNA: TGTGCCAGCAGTAGCCTCAGCAAGGGGGCCAACGTCCTGACTTTC.

This clonotype was counted ten times or more. This chain uses TRBV12-3 or TRBV12-4 with TRBJ2-2; 7 nucleotides match TRBD1. This CDR3 has 13 residues. The ends lost 6 bases at V and 6 bases at J; junction bases unmatched: 4. Here the CDR3 reads CASRWDSPGELFF. CDR3 nucleotides: TGTGCCAGCAGATGGGACAGTCCCGGGGAGCTGTTTTTT.

This clonotype appeared many times. This chain uses TRBV5-6 with TRBJ2-2; D perhaps matches TRBD1 (5 bases). CDR1 is SGHDT, CDR2 YYEEEE, per germline. CDR3 length: 15 residues. The germline V and J ends were trimmed by 0 bases and 1 base, with 7 bases remaining between them. The CDR3 spells CASSLGQLNTGELFF. In DNA form, the CDR3 reads TGTGCCAGCAGCTTGGGACAGCTGAACACCGGGGAGCTGTTTTTT. The full variable domain, its missing parts supplied by reference TRBV5-6 and TRBJ2-2, is DAGVTQSPTHLIKTRGQQVTLRCSPKSGHDTVSWYQQALGQGPQFIFQYYEEEERQRGNFPDRFSGHQFPNYSSELNVNALLLGDSALYLCASSLGQLNTGELFFGEGSRLTVL.